Below, one T cell receptor (beta chain) is given with its context. Antigen: not known. V lost 6 bases, J lost 0 bases, and 5 bases stayed unmatched. Germline V CDR1 and CDR2: LNHDA, SQIVND (reference sequence). There are 15 residues in the CDR3. The data stem from a study of cytomegalovirus exposure and HLA in healthy donors. Study-level results: Among TCR beta chains, those listed as cytomegalovirus-associated numbered more than 150. Three CMV-associated chains proved CMV antigen-specific in vitro. One later analysis, an examination of the 120 validation repertoires, found that first-cohort TCR clusters tended to co-occur in them.

Assay used: immunoSEQ multiplex PCR; TCRdb lists only in-frame clones, some missing. The table includes tens of thousands of clones, roughly 97% detected once. V gene TRBV19 combines with J gene TRBJ1-5, with 7 bases fitting TRBD1. Sequencing was carried out using PBMCs. The source of this sequence is a man in his late teens or twenties in good health and CMV-seronegative. Here the CDR3 DNA reads TGTGCCAGTAGATGGGACAGTTATAGCAATCAGCCCCAGCATTTT. The encoded protein is CASRWDSYSNQPQHF.